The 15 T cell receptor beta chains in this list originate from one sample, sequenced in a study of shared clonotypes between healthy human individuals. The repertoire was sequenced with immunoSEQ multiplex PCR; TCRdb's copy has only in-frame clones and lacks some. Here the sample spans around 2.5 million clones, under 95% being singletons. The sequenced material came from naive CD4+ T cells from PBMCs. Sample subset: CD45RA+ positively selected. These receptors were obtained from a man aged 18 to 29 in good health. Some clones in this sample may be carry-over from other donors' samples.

CDR3 protein: CASRPQSGVNTEAFF. CDR3 DNA: TGTGCCAGCAGGCCACAGTCGGGGGTGAACACTGAAGCTTTCTTT. The chain carries TRBV6-4 and TRBJ1-1; weak D call: TRBD1 (5 bases). V lost 6 bases, J lost 0 bases, and 14 bases lay in between. The CDR3 is made up of 15 amino acids. The germline V gene encodes CDR1 MRHNA and CDR2 SNTAGT.

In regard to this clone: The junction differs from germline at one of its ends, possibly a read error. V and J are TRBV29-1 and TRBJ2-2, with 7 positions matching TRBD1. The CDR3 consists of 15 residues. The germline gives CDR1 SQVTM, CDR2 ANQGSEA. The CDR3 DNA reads TGCAGCGTGGAAGACAGGGTGATGAACACCGGGGAGCTGTTTTTT. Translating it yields CSVEDRVMNTGELFF.

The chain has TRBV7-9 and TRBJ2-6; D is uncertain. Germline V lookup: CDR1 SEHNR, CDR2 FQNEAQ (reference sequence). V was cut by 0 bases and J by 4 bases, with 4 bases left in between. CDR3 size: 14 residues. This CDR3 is CASSLARGANVLTF. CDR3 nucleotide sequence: TGTGCCAGCAGCTTAGCGCGGGGGGCCAACGTCCTGACTTTC.

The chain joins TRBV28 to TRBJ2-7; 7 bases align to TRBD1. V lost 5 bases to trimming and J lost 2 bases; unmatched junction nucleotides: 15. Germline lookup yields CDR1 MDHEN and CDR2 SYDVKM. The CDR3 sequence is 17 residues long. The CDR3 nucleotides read TGTGCCAGCAGTCCTAGGAGGAGAGACAGGGCAACCTACGAGCAGTACTTC. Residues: CASSPRRRDRATYEQYF.

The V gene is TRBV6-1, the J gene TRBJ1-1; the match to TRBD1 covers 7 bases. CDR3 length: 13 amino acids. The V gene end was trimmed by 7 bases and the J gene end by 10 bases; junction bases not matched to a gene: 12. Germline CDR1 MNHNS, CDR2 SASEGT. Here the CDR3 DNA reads TGTGCCAGCAACGGGGAGGGGGCCTTTCGAGCTTTCTTT. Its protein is CASNGEGAFRAFF.

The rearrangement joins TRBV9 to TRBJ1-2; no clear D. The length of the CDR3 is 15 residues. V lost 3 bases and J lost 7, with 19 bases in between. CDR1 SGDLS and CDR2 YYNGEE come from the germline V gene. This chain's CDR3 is CASSAPTGPLSGYTF. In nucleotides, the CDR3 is TGTGCCAGCAGCGCCCCGACCGGGCCCCTTTCTGGCTACACCTTC.

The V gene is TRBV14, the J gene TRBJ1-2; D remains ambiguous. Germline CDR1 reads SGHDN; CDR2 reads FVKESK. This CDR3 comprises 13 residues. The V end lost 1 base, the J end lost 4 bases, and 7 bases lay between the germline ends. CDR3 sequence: CASSQVPGYGYTF. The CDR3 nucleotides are TGTGCCAGCAGCCAAGTGCCGGGCTATGGCTACACCTTC. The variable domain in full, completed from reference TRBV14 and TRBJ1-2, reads EAGVTQFPSHSVIEKGQTVTLRCDPISGHDNLYWYRRVMGKEIKFLLHFVKESKQDESGMPNNRFLAERTGGTYSTLKVQPAELEDSGVYFCASSQVPGYGYTFGSGTRLTVV.

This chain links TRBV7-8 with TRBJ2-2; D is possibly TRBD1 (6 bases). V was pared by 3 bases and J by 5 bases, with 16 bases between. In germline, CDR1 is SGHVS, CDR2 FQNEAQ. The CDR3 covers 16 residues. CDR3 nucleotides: TGTGCCAGCAGCTTTCTCATGGGGGCGCTGACCGGGGAGCTGTTTTTT. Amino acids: CASSFLMGALTGELFF.

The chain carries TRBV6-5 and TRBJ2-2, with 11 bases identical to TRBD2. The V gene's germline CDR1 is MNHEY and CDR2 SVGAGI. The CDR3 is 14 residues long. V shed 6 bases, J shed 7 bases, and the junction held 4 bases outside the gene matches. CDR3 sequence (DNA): TGTGCCAGCAGACTACTAGCGGGAGTCGGGGAGCTGTTTTTT. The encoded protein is CASRLLAGVGELFF.

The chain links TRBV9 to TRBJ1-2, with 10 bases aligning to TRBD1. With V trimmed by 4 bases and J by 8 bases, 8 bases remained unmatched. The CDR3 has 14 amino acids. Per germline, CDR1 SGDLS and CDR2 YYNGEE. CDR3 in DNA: TGTGCCAGCAGCCAGGGACAGGGGCCGCTAGGCTACACCTTC. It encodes CASSQGQGPLGYTF.

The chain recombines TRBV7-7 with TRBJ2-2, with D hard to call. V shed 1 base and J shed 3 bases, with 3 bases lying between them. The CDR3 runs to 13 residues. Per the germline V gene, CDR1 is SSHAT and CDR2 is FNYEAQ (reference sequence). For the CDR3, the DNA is TGTGCCAGCAGCTTAGTCCACACCGGGGAGCTGTTTTTT. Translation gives CASSLVHTGELFF.

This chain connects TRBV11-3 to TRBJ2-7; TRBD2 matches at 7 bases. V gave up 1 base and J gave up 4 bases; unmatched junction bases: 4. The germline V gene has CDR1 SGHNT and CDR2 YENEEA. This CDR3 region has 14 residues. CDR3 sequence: CASSLGAGDYEQYF. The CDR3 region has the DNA TGTGCCAGCAGCTTAGGGGCGGGAGATTACGAGCAGTACTTC.

The CDR3 region is CASSLSGKGGYTF. The CDR3 bases are TGTGCCAGCAGCCTCTCGGGCAAGGGCGGCTACACCTTC. This sequence joins TRBV6-1 and TRBJ1-2; the D is unclear. The V gene lost 6 bases and the J gene lost 8 bases, with 16 bases spanning the gap. Germline CDR1 and CDR2: MNHNS and SASEGT. CDR3 length equals 13 residues.

The CDR3 sequence is CASRNDRADEQYF. CDR3 bases: TGTGCCAGTAGGAACGACAGGGCGGACGAGCAGTACTTC. The V gene is TRBV19, the J gene TRBJ2-7; 7 bases line up with TRBD1. The ends lost 6 bases at V and 5 bases at J; junction bases unmatched: 7. Per the germline V gene, CDR1 is LNHDA and CDR2 is SQIVND (reference sequence). The CDR3 covers 13 residues.

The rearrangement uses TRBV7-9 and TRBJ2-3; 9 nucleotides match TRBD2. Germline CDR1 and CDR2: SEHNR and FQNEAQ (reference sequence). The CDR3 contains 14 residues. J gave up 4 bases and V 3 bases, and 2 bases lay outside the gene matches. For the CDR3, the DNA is TGTGCCAGCAGCTTTGGCGGGAGGGCAGATACGCAGTATTTT. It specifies CASSFGGRADTQYF.